One and the same sample provided the 30 T cell receptor beta chains below, sequenced in a study of blood T cell repertoires in COVID-19. The protocol was immunoSEQ multiplex PCR, while the TCRdb copy is restricted to in-frame clones and leaves out a portion. The data show 45,000 or so clones, with over 70% seen just once and more than 12% held by the top ten. Sequencing was carried out using peripheral blood. The source of these receptors is a human donor in a cohort sampled during active COVID-19.

This chain links TRBV6-5 with TRBJ1-5, with 10 positions matching TRBD1. V dropped 3 bases and J dropped 9; count of bases not matched to a gene: 8. The CDR3 covers 15 residues. Looked up from germline, CDR1 is MNHEY and CDR2 is SVGAGI. The CDR3 is CASSYGRDRGSPQHF. In DNA form, the CDR3 reads TGTGCCAGCAGTTATGGCCGGGACAGGGGATCGCCCCAGCATTTT.

This chain uses TRBV19 with TRBJ2-3; 8 bases fit TRBD2. Germline V gene sequence: CDR1 LNHDA, CDR2 SQIVND (reference sequence). CDR3 length equals 16 residues. The V and J ends lost 3 bases and 5 bases, in that order; junction bases with no gene match: 10. The CDR3 nucleotides are TGTGCCAGTAGTATTGTGGCGGGAGGTCAGAAAGATACGCAGTATTTT. Translated, it gives CASSIVAGGQKDTQYF.

This chain links TRBV7-2 with TRBJ2-7; a possible D gene is TRBD2 (6 bases). Looked up from germline, CDR1 is SGHTA and CDR2 is FQGNSA. The V and J ends lost 2 bases and 3 bases respectively, with 11 bases between them. The CDR3 totals 14 residues. The CDR3 spells CASSLTGGYYEQYF. The CDR3 nucleotides are TGTGCCAGCAGCTTAACTGGGGGGTACTACGAGCAGTACTTC.

The chain carries TRBV18 and TRBJ1-2, with TRBD1 matching 7 bases. The trim removed 11 bases at V and 7 bases at J, leaving 16 bases unmatched. This CDR3 spans 14 amino acids. Germline CDR1 reads KGHSH; CDR2 reads LQKENI. The CDR3 nucleotides read TGTGCCTCCGCAACGGGACAGCTTTTGTTTGGCTACACCTTC. Its translation: CASATGQLLFGYTF.

This CDR3 is CASSLDLASSYEQYF. In DNA, the CDR3 is TGTGCCAGCAGCTTAGATTTGGCCAGTTCCTACGAGCAGTACTTC. The gene calls are TRBV5-6 and TRBJ2-7, with D hard to call. Germline CDR1 reads SGHDT; CDR2 reads YYEEEE. The ends were cut back, 2 bases at V and 1 base at J, with 13 bases in the middle. The CDR3 covers 15 residues.

The chain uses TRBV30 and TRBJ1-1, with 7 bases matching TRBD1. With V trimmed by 5 bases and J by 5 bases, 11 bases remained unmatched. CDR1 and CDR2 from the germline V gene are GTSNPN and SVGIG (reference sequence). The CDR3 extends over 14 amino acids. The CDR3 sequence: CAWEAGGHRTEAFF. For the CDR3, the DNA is TGTGCCTGGGAAGCAGGGGGGCACAGGACTGAAGCTTTCTTT.

This chain joins TRBV28 and TRBJ2-3; 7 bases align to TRBD2. Unmatched junction bases numbered 7, after V lost 1 base and J lost 0 bases. The CDR3 is 17 residues long. The germline CDR1 and CDR2 sequences are MDHEN and SYDVKM. CDR3 bases: TGTGCCAGCAGTTTATCTTCGGTAGCGGGTAGCACAGATACGCAGTATTTT. Translation gives CASSLSSVAGSTDTQYF. The entire variable domain, with the rest obtained from reference TRBV28 and TRBJ2-3, is as follows: DVKVTQSSRYLVKRTGEKVFLECVQDMDHENMFWYRQDPGLGLRLIYFSYDVKMKEKGDIPEGYSVSREKKERFSLILESASTNQTSMYLCASSLSSVAGSTDTQYFGPGTRLTVL.

This chain links TRBV20-1 with TRBJ2-1, with D tentatively TRBD2 (5 bases). Looked up from germline, CDR1 is DFQATT and CDR2 is SNEGSKA (reference sequence). The V and J ends lost 3 bases and 0 bases respectively, with 21 bases between them. The CDR3 consists of 18 residues. CDR3 coding DNA: TGCAGTGCTAGTGATTTTAGTCTAGCCGCGATCTCCTACAATGAGCAGTTCTTC. It encodes CSASDFSLAAISYNEQFF.

The chain is built from TRBV4-1 and TRBJ2-7; 9 bases agree with TRBD1. Germline CDR1 reads MGHRA; CDR2 reads YSYEKL. This CDR3 contains 16 residues. J lost 2 bases, V lost 5 bases, and 10 bases had no gene match. CDR3 sequence: CASSLQAGQGPYEQYF. The DNA of the CDR3 is TGCGCCAGCAGCTTGCAAGCGGGACAGGGCCCCTACGAGCAGTACTTC.

The V gene is TRBV5-1, the J gene TRBJ2-7; perhaps TRBD1 as D (6 bases). V was pared by 2 bases and J by 5 bases, with 14 bases between. Per germline, CDR1 SGHRS and CDR2 YFSETQ. CDR3 length: 14 residues. DNA of the CDR3: TGCGCCAGCAGCTTCAGGGGTGGCTTGAACGAGCAGTACTTC. Residues: CASSFRGGLNEQYF.

This chain uses TRBV19 with TRBJ2-7, with D perhaps matching TRBD2 (6 bases). Trimming removed 3 bases from V and 3 bases from J, with 9 bases in between. Looked up from germline, CDR1 is LNHDA and CDR2 is SQIVND (reference sequence). This CDR3 has 13 residues. CDR3 nucleotides: TGTGCCAGTAGTATCGGGACTCTCTACGAGCAGTACTTC. This codes for CASSIGTLYEQYF.

This clone has more than one count but fewer than ten. The chain combines TRBV4-2 with TRBJ2-2, with no clear D. V lost 0 bases to trimming and J lost 1 base, with 6 bases between them. The V gene's germline CDR1 is LGHNA and CDR2 YNFKEQ. The CDR3 loop spans 15 amino acids. DNA for the CDR3: TGTGCCAGCAGCCAAGACCCCCTGAACACCGGGGAGCTGTTTTTT. This translates into CASSQDPLNTGELFF.

This clone was observed a handful of times. The gene calls are TRBV14 and TRBJ2-5; D gene unclear. This CDR3 is built from 14 residues. Trimming took 0 bases from V and 4 from J, leaving 9 bases between them. The V gene's germline CDR1 is SGHDN and CDR2 FVKESK. This chain's CDR3 is CASSQDSYGETQYF. CDR3 DNA sequence: TGTGCCAGCAGCCAAGATTCATACGGAGAGACCCAGTACTTC.

The chain links TRBV3-1 (or the pseudogene TRBV3-2) to TRBJ2-7; D is possibly TRBD2 (7 bases). Trimming pared 0 bases from V and 9 bases from J, leaving 18 bases between. The CDR3 covers 15 residues. The germline gives CDR1 LGHDT, CDR2 YNNKEL (reference sequence). Here the CDR3 reads CASSQDWGGEDRQYF. In DNA, the CDR3 is TGTGCCAGCAGCCAAGATTGGGGGGGCGAAGATCGGCAGTACTTC.

The genes are TRBV29-1 and TRBJ2-6, with D tentatively TRBD2 (5 bases). Germline CDR1 and CDR2: SQVTM and ANQGSEA. This CDR3 is built from 14 residues. The V gene lost 7 bases and the J gene lost 2 bases, with 12 bases spanning the gap. The CDR3 protein is CSGGDLPGANVLTF. The CDR3 nucleotides read TGCAGCGGGGGAGACTTACCTGGGGCCAACGTCCTGACTTTC.

This clone was seen once. The chain combines TRBV19 with TRBJ1-1, with D uncertain. V was cut by 1 base and J by 3 bases, with 12 bases left in between. CDR3 length: 15 amino acids. Germline CDR1 and CDR2: LNHDA and SQIVND (reference sequence). Written as DNA, the CDR3 is TGTGCCAGTAGTATAGGTCGAGGGTTTGACACTGAAGCTTTCTTT. Protein sequence: CASSIGRGFDTEAFF.

The rearrangement uses TRBV12-5 and TRBJ2-1; tentative D call: TRBD2 (5 bases). V was pared by 10 bases and J by 4 bases, with 14 bases between. The CDR3 length is 13 residues. CDR1 and CDR2 from the germline V gene are LGHNT and FRNRAP. The CDR3 loop reads CAITDSRYNEQFF. CDR3 bases: TGTGCTATCACGGACTCAAGGTACAATGAGCAGTTCTTC.

This clone was found once. The chain uses TRBV10-2 and TRBJ2-5; 10 positions match TRBD2. CDR1 and CDR2 from the germline V gene are WSHSY and SAAADI. V was pared by 4 bases and J by 4 bases, with 6 bases of the junction left unmatched. This CDR3 contains 15 residues. CDR3 sequence: CASSGLAGAPETQYF. DNA for the CDR3: TGCGCCAGCAGTGGGCTAGCGGGAGCCCCAGAGACCCAGTACTTC.

This clone was seen at least ten times. J is TRBJ1-2 and V is TRBV28; 8 bases map to TRBD1. CDR1 and CDR2 from the germline V gene are MDHEN and SYDVKM. The CDR3 totals 18 residues. Trimming at V came to 3 bases and at J to 7 bases, leaving 19 bases not matched to a gene. CDR3 loop: CASSFKLGQGEGRVGYTF. CDR3 nucleotide sequence: TGTGCCAGCAGTTTTAAACTAGGACAGGGCGAGGGAAGGGTTGGCTACACCTTC.

This sequence joins TRBV5-1 and TRBJ2-7; D is undetermined. V was cut by 2 bases and J by 0 bases, with 9 bases left in between. CDR3 size: 14 residues. Per the germline V gene, CDR1 is SGHRS and CDR2 is YFSETQ. CDR3 nucleotides: TGCGCCAGCAGCTTTGGAGATCGCTCCTACGAGCAGTACTTC. It yields the protein CASSFGDRSYEQYF.

The chain uses TRBV3-1 (or the pseudogene TRBV3-2) and TRBJ2-3; TRBD2 matches at 10 bases. Germline CDR1 is LGHDT and CDR2 is YNNKEL (reference sequence). Trimming at V came to 0 bases and at J to 13 bases, leaving 4 bases not matched to a gene. This CDR3 has 13 residues. The CDR3 nucleotides read TGTGCCAGCAGCCAAGATGGGACTAGCGAGGAGTATTTT. It specifies CASSQDGTSEEYF.

This clone was detected only once. The rearrangement links TRBV14 to TRBJ2-1; 8 bases are a match to TRBD1. Germline V gene lookup returns CDR1 SGHDN and CDR2 FVKESK. The ends lost 6 bases at V and 1 base at J; junction bases unmatched: 8. CDR3 length: 16 residues. The CDR3 DNA reads TGTGCCAGCAGTGTTTTTCAGGGGGCTTCCTACAATGAGCAGTTCTTC. Amino acid sequence: CASSVFQGASYNEQFF.

The chain employs TRBV2 and TRBJ1-2, with a tentative D call TRBD1 (6 bases). Germline assignment: CDR1 SNHLY and CDR2 FYNNEI. CDR3 length equals 14 residues. V dropped 2 bases and J dropped 4 bases, with 11 bases sitting between them. The CDR3 DNA reads TGTGCCAGCAGTGAATACCCGGACAGCTATGGCTACACCTTC. Translating it yields CASSEYPDSYGYTF.

This clone was seen more than once but under ten times. V usage is TRBV4-1 and J usage is TRBJ2-1, with a tentative D call TRBD2 (5 bases). The length of the CDR3 is 13 residues. Germline loops: CDR1 MGHRA, CDR2 YSYEKL. The V gene lost 7 bases and the J gene lost 6 bases, with 13 bases spanning the gap. CDR3 sequence (DNA): TGCGCCAGCAAGGACTGGGATGGCAATGAGCAGTTCTTC. This translates into CASKDWDGNEQFF.

This rearrangement joins TRBV6-5 to TRBJ2-4, with a tentative D call TRBD2 (6 bases). With 7 bases removed from V and 3 bases from J, the gap between germline ends came to 13 bases. CDR3 length: 14 residues. From germline, CDR1 is MNHEY and CDR2 SVGAGI. CDR3 loop: CASTSAEGKNIQYF. Here the CDR3 DNA reads TGTGCCAGCACCAGCGCGGAGGGCAAAAACATTCAGTACTTC.

This clone was picked up one time. The chain is built from TRBV18 and TRBJ2-7; 16 bases align to TRBD2. This CDR3 comprises 15 residues. The V and J ends lost 5 bases and 6 bases, in that order; junction bases with no gene match: 4. Germline lookup yields CDR1 KGHSH and CDR2 LQKENI. The CDR3 reads CASSGTSGRAGEQYF. CDR3 in DNA: TGTGCCAGCTCAGGGACTAGCGGGAGGGCCGGCGAGCAGTACTTC.

This chain's CDR3 is CASSVRAADTQYF. CDR3 DNA: TGTGCCAGCAGTGTGCGTGCGGCAGATACGCAGTATTTT. V usage is TRBV2 and J usage is TRBJ2-3; D ambiguous. Trimming removed 4 bases at V and 4 bases at J, with 9 bases between. This CDR3 has 13 amino acids. Germline V CDR1 and CDR2: SNHLY, FYNNEI.

The chain joins TRBV5-1 to TRBJ2-1; 9 nucleotides align to TRBD2. J lost 9 bases, V lost 0 bases, and 7 bases had no gene match. CDR3 length: 15 amino acids. The germline V gene encodes CDR1 SGHRS and CDR2 YFSETQ. In DNA, the CDR3 is TGCGCCAGCAGCTTGGAGGGACTAGCACTTAGTGAGCAGTTCTTC. Translated, it gives CASSLEGLALSEQFF.

The chain combines TRBV6-2 or TRBV6-3 with TRBJ1-5, with 12 bases that match TRBD1. The V and J ends lost 2 bases and 1 base, in that order; junction bases with no gene match: 6. Germline CDR1 reads MNHEY; CDR2 reads SVGEGT. The CDR3 extends over 18 amino acids. The CDR3 loop reads CASSYRRDRGLSNQPQHF. DNA of the CDR3: TGTGCCAGCAGTTACCGCCGGGACAGGGGGCTGAGCAATCAGCCCCAGCATTTT.

The chain couples TRBV7-9 to TRBJ2-7; D is uncertain. The CDR3 runs to 12 residues. Germline lookup yields CDR1 SEHNR and CDR2 FQNEAQ (reference sequence). The V end was cut by 5 bases, the J end by 7 bases, with 12 bases between. The CDR3: CASSLTSYEQYF. The CDR3 nucleotides read TGTGCCAGCAGCCTGACATCTTATGAGCAGTACTTC.